The present T cell receptor (beta chain) was sequenced within a study of T-cell reconstitution after alpha-beta-depleted transplantation in children. The library targeted TCRbeta and was prepared with unique molecular identifiers. MiXCR, applied by TCRdb to the PCR reads, yields one record per CDR3 protein. The table lists 200,000 to 250,000 distinct CDR3 sequences, about a tenth of them singletons. With 0 bases clipped from V and 4 bases from J, the junction kept 5 bases outside the gene matches. CDR3 size: 17 residues. CDR1 KGHSH and CDR2 LQKENI come from the germline V gene. This clonotype showed up just a few times. Its target is unknown. General study findings and limits: Several hundred expanded graft clones reportedly gave rise to the alpha-beta T cells present about two months after transplant. At the one-year point after transplant, T-cell counts and TCRbeta diversity were found to come mostly from T cells that had been newly produced. Surviving recipient T cells and thymic progenitors accounted for the high day-60 TCRbeta diversity observed in some patients.

The rearrangement joins TRBV18 to TRBJ2-1, with 11 bases aligning to TRBD2. The clonotype comes from a child under two years old with acute myeloid leukemia, due to receive a stem cell transplant. This material consisted of PBMCs, taken before TCRalphabeta/CD19-depleted stem cell transplant. CDR3 in DNA: TGTGCCAGCTCACCACCGGCTAGCGGGAGGCGGTACAATGAGCAGTTCTTC. Residues: CASSPPASGRRYNEQFF. The whole variable domain, filled in from reference TRBV18 and TRBJ2-1, reads NAGVMQNPRHLVRRRGQEARLRCSPMKGHSHVYWYRQLPEEGLKFMVYLQKENIIDESGMPKERFSAEFPKEGPSILRIQQVVRGDSAAYFCASSPPASGRRYNEQFFGPGTRLTVL.